The 10 T cell receptor beta chains below were found in one sample sequenced in a study of beta chain features in type 1 diabetes. All of the isolated RNA was reverse transcribed, so expressed TCRB transcripts were sequenced. Assay: immunoSEQ multiplex PCR; the TCRdb copy retains only in-frame clones and omits some. The sample shows 360,000 or so clones, around 19% of them seen only once. The sequencing input was naive CD4+ T cells from blood. These receptor sequences come from a woman under 30 in good health.

The V call is TRBV2, the J call TRBJ1-6; D uncertain. The length of the CDR3 is 17 residues. V lost 2 bases to trimming and J lost 0 bases, with 11 bases between them. The V gene's germline CDR1 is SNHLY and CDR2 FYNNEI. The CDR3 region is CASSEKRAGSYNSPLHF. In nucleotides, the CDR3 is TGTGCCAGCAGTGAAAAGCGGGCGGGCTCCTATAATTCACCCCTCCACTTT.

V usage is TRBV29-1 and J usage is TRBJ2-7; 10 nucleotides align to TRBD1. J was trimmed by 2 bases and V by 7 bases; bases with no gene match: 8. The germline gives CDR1 SQVTM, CDR2 ANQGSEA. The length of the CDR3 is 14 residues. CDR3 nucleotide sequence: TGCAGCGCTGGAGGGGGACAGGGGACCTACGAGCAGTACTTC. This sequence encodes CSAGGGQGTYEQYF.

This clone turned up a few times. V and J are TRBV19 and TRBJ2-1; TRBD2 aligns across 9 bases. The J segment lost 4 bases and the V segment lost 6 bases, leaving 13 bases of the junction unmatched. This CDR3 region has 17 residues. Germline CDR1 and CDR2: LNHDA and SQIVND (reference sequence). CDR3 amino acids: CASSLPGASGTYNEQFF. The CDR3 nucleotides read TGTGCCAGTAGCCTACCAGGGGCTAGCGGGACTTACAATGAGCAGTTCTTC. Using reference TRBV19 and TRBJ2-1 for the parts outside the CDR3, the full variable domain is DGGITQSPKYLFRKEGQNVTLSCEQNLNHDAMYWYRQDPGQGLRLIYYSQIVNDFQKGDIAEGYSVSREKKESFPLTVTSAQKNPTAFYLCASSLPGASGTYNEQFFGPGTRLTVL.

The rearrangement links TRBV5-6 to TRBJ2-7; D gene uncertain. Germline CDR1 and CDR2: SGHDT and YYEEEE. Trimming removed 4 bases at V and 1 base at J, with 12 bases between. This CDR3 is 14 amino acids long. Here the CDR3 reads CASSPRPGSYEQYF. The CDR3 region has the DNA TGTGCCAGCAGCCCAAGGCCGGGTTCCTACGAGCAGTACTTC. Full variable domain (remainder filled in from reference TRBV5-6 and TRBJ2-7): DAGVTQSPTHLIKTRGQQVTLRCSPKSGHDTVSWYQQALGQGPQFIFQYYEEEERQRGNFPDRFSGHQFPNYSSELNVNALLLGDSALYLCASSPRPGSYEQYFGPGTRLTVT.

The chain couples TRBV5-1 to TRBJ2-7, with D maybe TRBD1 (6 bases). This CDR3 contains 13 residues. The ends were cut back, 2 bases at V and 3 bases at J, with 9 bases in the middle. Germline V gene sequence: CDR1 SGHRS, CDR2 YFSETQ. The CDR3 loop reads CASSLTGNYEQYF. The CDR3 DNA is TGCGCCAGCAGCTTAACAGGGAACTACGAGCAGTACTTC.

V gene TRBV6-1 combines with J gene TRBJ1-5, with D perhaps matching TRBD1 (5 bases). The germline V and J ends were trimmed by 6 bases and 0 bases, with 6 bases remaining between them. Germline lookup yields CDR1 MNHNS and CDR2 SASEGT. The CDR3 is made up of 13 amino acids. The CDR3 is CASRGDSNQPQHF. The CDR3 DNA sequence: TGTGCCAGCAGAGGGGATAGCAATCAGCCCCAGCATTTT.

V usage is TRBV11-1 and J usage is TRBJ1-1; 11 bases line up with TRBD1. With V trimmed by 4 bases and J by 5 bases, 6 bases remained unmatched. Looked up from germline, CDR1 is SGHAT and CDR2 is FQDESV (reference sequence). The length of the CDR3 is 15 residues. The CDR3, as DNA: TGTGCCAGCAGCTCCCCTGGGACAGGGGGGACTGAAGCTTTCTTT. Its protein is CASSSPGTGGTEAFF.

The V call is TRBV6-5, the J call TRBJ2-5, with D possibly TRBD1 on 6 matching bases. CDR1 MNHEY and CDR2 SVGAGI come from the germline V gene. The length of the CDR3 is 15 residues. V lost 0 bases to trimming and J lost 1 base, with 9 bases between them. The chain's CDR3 is CASSYSGHFQETQYF. The CDR3 nucleotides read TGTGCCAGCAGTTACTCGGGACACTTCCAAGAGACCCAGTACTTC.

The V and J genes are TRBV18 and TRBJ2-3, with 10 bases aligning to TRBD2. The CDR3 length is 16 residues. Trimming took 3 bases from V and 2 from J; bases not matched to a gene: 5. Germline values: CDR1 KGHSH, CDR2 LQKENI. In DNA form, the CDR3 reads TGTGCCAGCTCACCGTCTAGCGGGGGAATCACAGATACGCAGTATTTT. Amino acids: CASSPSSGGITDTQYF.

The chain recombines TRBV7-9 with TRBJ1-2; the D gene is possibly TRBD1 (6 bases). The CDR3 is 9 amino acids. Germline V lookup: CDR1 SEHNR, CDR2 FQNEAQ (reference sequence). Trimming took off 11 bases at V and 7 bases at J, with 8 bases between the two ends. The CDR3: CAGGGGYTF. The CDR3 bases are TGTGCCGGGGGCGGTGGCTACACCTTC. Looking up the rest from reference TRBV7-9 and TRBJ1-2 gives the full variable domain: DTGVSQNPRHKITKRGQNVTFRCDPISEHNRLYWYRQTLGQGPEFLTYFQNEAQLEKSRLLSDRFSAERPKGSFSTLEIQRTEQGDSAMYLCAGGGGYTFGSGTRLTVV.